These 21 T cell receptor beta chains were all obtained from the same sample, sequenced in a study of shared clonotypes between healthy human individuals (dated by TCRdb to about 2020). The library was generated by the immunoSEQ multiplex PCR assay. Entries here come from immuneACCESS through TCRdb and include only in-frame sequences with V and J called. Some clones fail to appear in such tables; in the studies checked, an unresolved V gene covers under half of the shortfall, and the cause of the remainder is unknown. This sample has 950,000 to 1,300,000 clones in its table, and approximately 72% of those were observed once. The ten top clones hold less than 1.5% of the sample. Sequenced sample: memory CD4+ T cells sorted from blood. Reading the label with the study, this specimen's cell subset or site is: CD45RA-negative fraction. The receptors stem from a man younger than 35 in good health.

The chain couples TRBV30 to TRBJ1-2; D unresolved. The CDR3 consists of 18 residues. V shed 1 base and J shed 2 bases, with 23 bases lying between them. From germline, CDR1 is GTSNPN and CDR2 SVGIG (reference sequence). The CDR3 DNA is TGTGCCTGGAGTGGTCATCTATTAGTACAACCAGGAAACTATGGCTACACCTTC. This sequence encodes CAWSGHLLVQPGNYGYTF.

As for this clone: Other DNA sequences from this sample encode an identical CDR3 as well. The V gene is TRBV6-5, the J gene TRBJ2-1; D is unclear. Germline loops: CDR1 MNHEY, CDR2 SVGAGI. V lost 0 bases and J lost 10, with 7 bases in between. The CDR3 contains 12 residues. The CDR3 DNA sequence: TGTGCCAGCAGTTACTCGGGTCTAGAGCAGTTCTTC. It specifies CASSYSGLEQFF.

This clone was detected many times. The CDR3 DNA reads as TGTGCCAGCAACCCTGCGCAGGGGGCAGTAAACATTCAGTACTTC. It specifies CASNPAQGAVNIQYF. V is TRBV6-6 and J is TRBJ2-4; 8 bases agree with TRBD1. CDR1 and CDR2 (germline): MNHNY, SVGAGI (reference sequence). V lost 7 bases, J lost 6 bases, and 11 bases stayed unmatched. This CDR3 contains 15 residues.

The gene calls are TRBV5-6 and TRBJ2-5; D gene uncertain. This CDR3 spans 13 amino acids. Trimming pared 0 bases from V and 2 bases from J, leaving 5 bases between. The germline CDR1 and CDR2 sequences are SGHDT and YYEEEE. As DNA, the CDR3 is TGTGCCAGCAGCTTGGGGATTCAAGAGACCCAGTACTTC. This gives the protein CASSLGIQETQYF.

V and J are TRBV5-1 and TRBJ2-1; 9 bases fit TRBD1. The junction had 8 bases not matched to a gene; V was cut back by 4 bases and J by 0 bases. The CDR3 runs 17 residues. CDR1 and CDR2 from the germline V gene are SGHRS and YFSETQ. The CDR3 sequence is CASSEGQGFSSYNEQFF. The CDR3 nucleotides read TGCGCCAGCAGCGAGGGACAGGGCTTCAGCTCCTACAATGAGCAGTTCTTC.

The chain employs TRBV9 and TRBJ1-1; unclear D gene. V lost 0 bases to trimming and J lost 4 bases, with 13 bases between them. Per germline, CDR1 SGDLS and CDR2 YYNGEE. The CDR3 length is 15 residues. CDR3 residues: CASSVVGSWPTEAFF. Written as DNA, the CDR3 is TGTGCCAGCAGCGTAGTGGGTTCATGGCCCACTGAAGCTTTCTTT. Filled out from reference TRBV9 and TRBJ1-1, the complete variable domain reads DSGVTQTPKHLITATGQRVTLRCSPRSGDLSVYWYQQSLDQGLQFLIQYYNGEERAKGNILERFSAQQFPDLHSELNLSSLELGDSALYFCASSVVGSWPTEAFFGQGTRLTVV.

The chain has TRBV2 and TRBJ1-6; D is unresolved. Deletions cut 7 bases from V and 4 bases from J, with 8 bases between. Germline V gene lookup returns CDR1 SNHLY and CDR2 FYNNEI. The CDR3 extends over 13 amino acids. The CDR3 DNA reads TGTGCCAGCAAGGCGGATTATAATTCACCCCTCCACTTT. This sequence encodes CASKADYNSPLHF. The complete variable domain, with remaining parts taken from reference TRBV2 and TRBJ1-6, reads EPEVTQTPSHQVTQMGQEVILRCVPISNHLYFYWYRQILGQKVEFLVSFYNNEISEKSEIFDDQFSVERPDGSNFTLKIRSTKLEDSAMYFCASKADYNSPLHFGNGTRLTVT.

The V and J genes are TRBV10-1 and TRBJ1-4; weak D call: TRBD1 (6 bases). The CDR3 spans 11 residues. The V end lost 8 bases, the J end lost 7 bases, and 8 bases lay between the germline ends. CDR1 is WNHNN, CDR2 SYGVQD, per germline (reference sequence). In DNA, the CDR3 is TGCGCCAGCCCACAGGGTGAAAAACTGTTTTTT. It specifies CASPQGEKLFF.

The rearrangement uses TRBV25-1 and TRBJ2-2; TRBD2 matches at 11 bases. The V segment lost 7 bases and the J segment 5 bases; nucleotides outside the gene matches: 6. The CDR3 extends over 15 amino acids. The V gene's germline CDR1 is MGHDK and CDR2 SYGVNS. The CDR3 reads CASIGTSGLTGELFF. The CDR3 DNA is TGTGCCAGCATTGGGACTAGCGGACTAACCGGGGAGCTGTTTTTT.

The V call is TRBV5-6, the J call TRBJ2-3, with 14 bases lining up with TRBD2. The junction had 10 bases not matched to a gene; V was cut back by 6 bases and J by 4 bases. The CDR3 has 17 residues. Per the germline V gene, CDR1 is SGHDT and CDR2 is YYEEEE. CDR3 sequence (DNA): TGTGCCAGCACCTATGGACTAGCGGGAGGTACCGCAGATACGCAGTATTTT. The encoded protein is CASTYGLAGGTADTQYF.

The chain is built from TRBV11-1 and TRBJ2-5; D is possibly TRBD2 (5 bases). This CDR3 spans 15 amino acids. CDR1 is SGHAT, CDR2 FQDESV, per germline (reference sequence). The V end lost 1 base, the J end lost 4 bases, and 13 bases lay between the germline ends. CDR3 protein: CASSLVVLGLETQYF. The CDR3 bases are TGTGCCAGCAGCTTAGTGGTACTAGGCCTAGAGACCCAGTACTTC.

A few counts support this clone. The chain carries TRBV6-4 and TRBJ2-7, with 9 bases fitting TRBD1. With 11 bases clipped from V and 5 bases from J, the junction kept 10 bases outside the gene matches. The CDR3 is 13 residues long. CDR1 MRHNA and CDR2 SNTAGT come from the germline V gene. The DNA of the CDR3 is TGTGCCGCCGCGACAGGGGGGCAGGACGAGCAGTACTTC. It codes for CAAATGGQDEQYF.

The genes are TRBV18 and TRBJ2-7, with 9 bases lining up with TRBD2. Trimming took 2 bases from V and 4 from J; bases not matched to a gene: 6. From germline, CDR1 is KGHSH and CDR2 LQKENI. This CDR3 contains 15 residues. The CDR3 loop is CASSPEAGGPYEQYF. For the CDR3, the DNA is TGTGCCAGCTCACCAGAGGCGGGGGGGCCGTACGAGCAGTACTTC.

In nucleotides, the CDR3 is TGTGCCAGCAGCGGGGGGGATGGTCAGCCCCAGCATTTT. This codes for CASSGGDGQPQHF. The chain combines TRBV6-6 with TRBJ1-5; tentatively, D is TRBD1 (5 bases). V shed 6 bases and J shed 6 bases, with 12 bases lying between them. CDR1 is MNHNY, CDR2 SVGAGI, per germline (reference sequence). This CDR3 is built from 13 residues.

Only one count was recorded for this clone. The V gene is TRBV30, the J gene TRBJ2-3, with TRBD2 identical over 7 bases. The CDR3 loop spans 14 amino acids. The germline CDR1 and CDR2 sequences are GTSNPN and SVGIG (reference sequence). Germline trimming cut 3 bases from V and 5 bases from J; bases unmatched to any gene: 8. The CDR3 DNA follows: TGTGCCTGGAGCCCACGTGGGGGGGGAGATACGCAGTATTTT. This gives the protein CAWSPRGGGDTQYF.

There are a few counts of this clone. The chain employs TRBV9 and TRBJ2-1; D is possibly TRBD1 or TRBD2 (6 bases each). With 3 bases removed from V and 9 bases from J, the gap between germline ends came to 19 bases. The CDR3 has 15 residues. Germline V CDR1 and CDR2: SGDLS, YYNGEE. The CDR3 region is CASSGEIAGGGEQFF. The CDR3 DNA is TGTGCCAGCAGCGGAGAGATAGCAGGAGGGGGTGAGCAGTTCTTC.

This rearrangement joins TRBV18 to TRBJ2-7, with D maybe TRBD2 (6 bases). V lost 2 bases, J lost 6 bases, and 11 bases lay in between. The CDR3 length is 13 residues. Germline CDR1 KGHSH, CDR2 LQKENI. The DNA of the CDR3 is TGTGCCAGCTCACCAAGCGCGGGGACCGAGCAGTACTTC. This codes for CASSPSAGTEQYF.

This clone was detected ten times or more. The chain links TRBV6-5 to TRBJ1-1; the match to TRBD1 covers 7 bases. The CDR3 length is 15 residues. Germline V gene lookup returns CDR1 MNHEY and CDR2 SVGAGI. The V and J ends lost 6 bases and 0 bases, in that order; junction bases with no gene match: 7. CDR3 coding DNA: TGTGCCAGCAGAGGGGGCAGGATCATGAACACTGAAGCTTTCTTT. Translation: CASRGGRIMNTEAFF.

This chain connects TRBV15 to TRBJ2-5; TRBD2 matches 8 bases. The CDR3 runs to 14 residues. Germline lookup yields CDR1 LNHNV and CDR2 YYDKDF (reference sequence). V trimming: 5 bases; J trimming: 4 bases; junction bases outside the gene matches: 6. The CDR3: CATSSGGPPETQYF. The CDR3 nucleotides read TGTGCCACCAGCTCGGGAGGGCCCCCAGAGACCCAGTACTTC.

The chain joins TRBV4-1 to TRBJ2-7; D may be TRBD2 (5 bases). Germline V lookup: CDR1 MGHRA, CDR2 YSYEKL. Deletions cut 4 bases from V and 6 bases from J, with 28 bases between. The CDR3 loop spans 18 amino acids. CDR3 amino acids: CASSPKYRGSASVPEQYF. Written as DNA, the CDR3 is TGCGCCAGCAGCCCCAAATATCGAGGTAGCGCGTCAGTCCCCGAGCAGTACTTC.

The chain recombines TRBV18 with TRBJ2-7; TRBD1 agrees at 9 bases. In germline, CDR1 is KGHSH, CDR2 LQKENI. CDR3 size: 16 residues. J was trimmed by 0 bases and V by 3 bases; bases with no gene match: 6. CDR3 protein: CASSPVGQGISYEQYF. In nucleotides, the CDR3 is TGTGCCAGCTCACCTGTGGGACAGGGAATCTCCTACGAGCAGTACTTC.